The T cell receptor beta chain described here comes from a study of T cell repertoires in cytomegalovirus infection. Study in general: Public TCR beta signatures indicated both CMV infection and matching HLA type. Study findings and constraints: Carriage of CMV together with the relevant HLA was identifiable through cumulative public TCR beta family frequency. HLA-C-restricted TCR beta clonotypes specific for CMV led the ex vivo response.

Germline V CDR1 and CDR2: MNHEY, SMNVEV (reference sequence). CDR3 length: 14 residues. The ends were cut back, 5 bases at V and 5 bases at J, with 13 bases in the middle. This clonotype was picked up many times. Its cognate antigen is unknown. TCRdb called the reads again in MiXCR, with one record for every CDR3 protein. Seen here are about 320,000 distinct CDR3 sequences, more than 8% observed once, and the top ten hold around 4.5%. The chain combines TRBV27 with TRBJ1-5; possible D gene TRBD1, 5 bases. This clonotype originated in a human donor in good health (CMV status not recorded). Some clones in this sample may be carry-over from other donors' samples. The sequencing input was PBMCs. The CDR3 region has the DNA TGTGCCAGCAGTCCGGGACGGTCAGATCAGCCCCAGCATTTT. Encoded protein: CASSPGRSDQPQHF.